The 26 T cell receptor beta chains below were found in one sample sequenced in a study of T cell responses to AZD1222 COVID-19 vaccine. Sequenced by immunoSEQ multiplex PCR; TCRdb stores in-frame clones only, minus some. The table includes approximately 90,000 clones, about nine tenths detected once. This specimen was peripheral blood, taken on day 0 of AZD1222 vaccination. All receptors derive from an adult in good health.

The rearrangement joins TRBV27 to TRBJ2-7; possibly TRBD1 for D (6 bases). With 0 bases removed from V and 1 base from J, the gap between germline ends came to 22 bases. The CDR3 runs 19 residues. Germline V CDR1 and CDR2: MNHEY, SMNVEV (reference sequence). As DNA, the CDR3 is TGTGCCAGCAGTTTATCTGTCGGGGTTTCAGGGGCTAGATCCTACGAGCAGTACTTC. This encodes CASSLSVGVSGARSYEQYF.

The chain combines TRBV7-7 with TRBJ2-1, with TRBD1 identical over 8 bases. V gave up 5 bases and J gave up 3 bases; unmatched junction bases: 3. CDR3 length equals 14 residues. Germline V gene lookup returns CDR1 SSHAT and CDR2 FNYEAQ (reference sequence). The DNA for the CDR3 is TGTGCCAGCAGCAGACAGGGGCTCTACAATGAGCAGTTCTTC. Protein product: CASSRQGLYNEQFF.

To note about this clone: At the DNA level, this CDR3 is encoded by other sequences in the same sample as well. This sequence joins TRBV5-6 and TRBJ1-5; tentatively, D is TRBD1 (5 bases). This CDR3 region has 15 residues. CDR1 SGHDT and CDR2 YYEEEE come from the germline V gene. Trimming shortened V by 4 bases and J by 0 bases, and 11 bases separated the two germline ends. DNA for the CDR3: TGTGCCAGCAGCCAACGTGGGGCTAGCAATCAGCCCCAGCATTTT. Translated, it gives CASSQRGASNQPQHF. The full variable domain, with the rest looked up from reference TRBV5-6 and TRBJ1-5, is DAGVTQSPTHLIKTRGQQVTLRCSPKSGHDTVSWYQQALGQGPQFIFQYYEEEERQRGNFPDRFSGHQFPNYSSELNVNALLLGDSALYLCASSQRGASNQPQHFGDGTRLSIL.

The chain joins TRBV5-1 to TRBJ2-2, with unresolved D. CDR1 is SGHRS and CDR2 is YFSETQ in the germline V gene. V was cut by 4 bases and J by 2 bases, with 6 bases left in between. This CDR3 is 13 amino acids long. For the CDR3, the DNA is TGCGCCAGCAGCGGGAAAAACACCGGGGAGCTGTTTTTT. Its translation: CASSGKNTGELFF.

The J gene is TRBJ1-1, the V gene TRBV6-6; D possibly corresponds to TRBD1 (6 bases). The CDR3 has 13 amino acids. The V end was cut by 5 bases, the J end by 1 base, with 8 bases between. Germline-derived CDR1 and CDR2 are MNHNY and SVGAGI (reference sequence). The CDR3 is CASSVQGNTEAFF. DNA of the CDR3: TGTGCCAGCAGTGTACAGGGGAACACTGAAGCTTTCTTT.

About this clone: This sample includes further DNA sequences coding for the same CDR3. The chain links TRBV27 to TRBJ1-2; 10 bases line up with TRBD1. Germline V CDR1 and CDR2: MNHEY, SMNVEV (reference sequence). The V segment lost 6 bases and the J segment 8 bases; nucleotides outside the gene matches: 9. The CDR3 contains 14 residues. This CDR3 is CASSPDRGLGGYTF. The CDR3 nucleotides read TGTGCCAGCAGCCCCGACAGGGGGCTCGGCGGCTACACCTTC.

The CDR3 reads CASSNGRQGSPLHF. CDR3 DNA: TGTGCCAGCAGCAACGGACGGCAGGGCTCACCCCTCCACTTT. This sequence joins TRBV2 and TRBJ1-6; tentatively, D is TRBD1 (5 bases). V gave up 6 bases and J gave up 10 bases, with 16 bases separating them. This CDR3 spans 14 amino acids. Germline CDR1 SNHLY, CDR2 FYNNEI.

The gene calls are TRBV5-4 and TRBJ2-1; no reliable D call. CDR3 length: 12 residues. Germline CDR1 is SGHNT and CDR2 is YYREEE (reference sequence). The ends were cut back, 0 bases at V and 10 bases at J, with 8 bases in the middle. Here the CDR3 reads CASSLDGLEQFF. The CDR3 DNA is TGTGCCAGCAGCTTGGACGGGCTAGAGCAGTTCTTC.

This chain uses TRBV6-7 with TRBJ1-3; D unclear. TRBV6-7 falls under the ORF class, with uncertain function. The V end lost 6 bases, the J end lost 7 bases, and 22 bases lay between the germline ends. The CDR3 sequence is 16 residues long. This CDR3 is CASSLYFDKKRNTIYF. The CDR3 DNA reads TGTGCCAGCAGCCTCTATTTCGATAAAAAAAGGAACACCATATATTTT.

This chain links TRBV11-2 with TRBJ1-3; D is possibly TRBD1 (6 bases). Trimming removed 1 base from V and 7 bases from J, with 14 bases in between. The CDR3 contains 15 residues. Germline CDR1 reads SGHAT; CDR2 reads FQNNGV. The CDR3 protein is CASSLVVGQGNTIYF. CDR3 nucleotides: TGTGCCAGCAGCTTAGTTGTGGGACAAGGGAACACCATATATTTT.

The chain uses TRBV10-2 and TRBJ2-1, with D possibly being TRBD1 (7 bases). Deletions cut 10 bases from V and 8 bases from J, with 21 bases between. Germline values: CDR1 WSHSY, CDR2 SAAADI. The CDR3 covers 14 residues. The CDR3 region is CATNQGGRGDEQFF. The CDR3 nucleotides read TGCGCCACCAATCAGGGGGGACGGGGTGATGAGCAGTTCTTC.

The CDR3 nucleotides read TGTGCCAGTAGTATACTCGGCGGTTACACCGGGGAGCTGTTTTTT. This codes for CASSILGGYTGELFF. The chain joins TRBV19 to TRBJ2-2; D unclear. The CDR3 loop spans 15 amino acids. V was clipped by 2 bases and J by 3 bases, with 10 bases between them. Looked up from germline, CDR1 is LNHDA and CDR2 is SQIVND (reference sequence).

The rearrangement joins TRBV19 to TRBJ1-5, with D possibly TRBD1 on 6 matching bases. This CDR3 is built from 17 residues. Trimming cost V 7 bases and J 0 bases, with 19 bases left between them. CDR1 and CDR2 (germline): LNHDA, SQIVND (reference sequence). The CDR3 spells CASTPGQFSNSNQPQHF. The CDR3 nucleotides are TGTGCCAGTACTCCAGGACAGTTTTCAAATAGCAATCAGCCCCAGCATTTT.

The V and J genes are TRBV29-1 and TRBJ2-7, with 10 bases matching TRBD1. Trimming at V came to 5 bases and at J to 4 bases, leaving 8 bases not matched to a gene. CDR3 length equals 14 residues. Germline lookup yields CDR1 SQVTM and CDR2 ANQGSEA. The CDR3 spells CSVSVGQGQYEQYF. The DNA of the CDR3 is TGCAGCGTTTCCGTGGGACAGGGGCAGTACGAGCAGTACTTC.

The rearrangement uses TRBV18 and TRBJ2-7; D gene unclear. Trimming stripped 2 bases from V and 2 bases from J, with 4 bases between. Germline CDR1 reads KGHSH; CDR2 reads LQKENI. There are 12 residues in the CDR3. The CDR3 sequence is CASSPGTYEQYF. CDR3 DNA sequence: TGTGCCAGCTCACCAGGAACCTACGAGCAGTACTTC.

The table lists this clone with a count of one. The rearrangement links TRBV30 to TRBJ2-1; maybe TRBD1 (5 bases). The germline gives CDR1 GTSNPN, CDR2 SVGIG (reference sequence). The germline V and J ends were trimmed by 1 base and 9 bases, with 22 bases remaining between them. This CDR3 region has 16 residues. In DNA form, the CDR3 reads TGTGCCTGGAGTGGCCTCACCCTTCCGTCTAGGGGTGAGCAGTTCTTC. Translated: CAWSGLTLPSRGEQFF. The full variable domain, its missing parts supplied by reference TRBV30 and TRBJ2-1, is SQTIHQWPATLVQPVGSPLSLECTVEGTSNPNLYWYRQAAGRGLQLLFYSVGIGQISSEVPQNLSASRPQDRQFILSSKKLLLSDSGFYLCAWSGLTLPSRGEQFFGPGTRLTVL.

This sequence joins TRBV19 and TRBJ1-1; D possibly corresponds to TRBD1 (6 bases). The germline V gene has CDR1 LNHDA and CDR2 SQIVND (reference sequence). V lost 7 bases to trimming and J lost 6 bases, with 24 bases between them. The CDR3 loop spans 16 amino acids. The CDR3 bases are TGTGCCAGTACCCACCCGGTTCGGAGCAGGGGCGCTGAAGCTTTCTTT. Residues: CASTHPVRSRGAEAFF.

The V call is TRBV19, the J call TRBJ1-1; 7 positions match TRBD1. V was pared by 6 bases and J by 0 bases, with 13 bases of the junction left unmatched. Germline V CDR1 and CDR2: LNHDA, SQIVND (reference sequence). The CDR3 has 17 residues. CDR3 bases: TGTGCCAGTAGGGTTTGGGGTAGCGGACAGGTGAACACTGAAGCTTTCTTT. Translated, it gives CASRVWGSGQVNTEAFF.

V is TRBV7-2 and J is TRBJ2-5, with TRBD2 matching 11 bases. The length of the CDR3 is 16 residues. Germline V CDR1 and CDR2: SGHTA, FQGNSA. Trimming took 3 bases from V and 5 from J; bases not matched to a gene: 8. The CDR3 spells CASSLRTSGWGETQYF. The CDR3 bases are TGTGCCAGCAGCTTGCGGACTAGCGGGTGGGGGGAGACCCAGTACTTC.

The chain couples TRBV5-1 to TRBJ1-1, with D possibly being TRBD1 (5 bases). The CDR3 loop spans 15 amino acids. CDR1 is SGHRS, CDR2 YFSETQ, per germline. V lost 0 bases and J lost 5, with 14 bases in between. The CDR3 reads CASSLDFMGGTEAFF. The CDR3 DNA reads as TGCGCCAGCAGCTTGGATTTTATGGGGGGGACTGAAGCTTTCTTT.

The rearrangement joins TRBV7-2 to TRBJ2-2; the D is unclear. The CDR3 loop spans 13 amino acids. V shed 5 bases and J shed 7 bases, with 11 bases lying between them. Per germline, CDR1 SGHTA and CDR2 FQGNSA. The CDR3 DNA reads as TGTGCCAGCAGCCCCCGGTACGGCGGGGAGCTGTTTTTT. It is translated as CASSPRYGGELFF.

The V and J genes are TRBV27 and TRBJ1-2; D may be TRBD1 (6 bases). Trimming took off 6 bases at V and 7 bases at J, with 18 bases between the two ends. The CDR3 length is 14 residues. Germline CDR1 is MNHEY and CDR2 is SMNVEV (reference sequence). The CDR3 DNA reads TGTGCCAGCAGCAGAGGGACACGGAATGGTGGCTACACCTTC. It encodes CASSRGTRNGGYTF.

The chain carries TRBV5-1 and TRBJ2-2; D is unclear. This CDR3 has 12 residues. V was clipped by 2 bases and J by 7 bases, with 6 bases between them. Germline CDR1 reads SGHRS; CDR2 reads YFSETQ. The CDR3 here is CASSLTRGELFF. The CDR3 nucleotides read TGCGCCAGCAGCTTAACGCGCGGGGAGCTGTTTTTT.

The rearrangement uses TRBV12-5 and TRBJ2-7, with 10 bases identical to TRBD2. The V gene's germline CDR1 is LGHNT and CDR2 FRNRAP. The CDR3 sequence is 16 residues long. J gave up 1 base and V 5 bases, and 8 bases lay outside the gene matches. The CDR3 nucleotides are TGTGCTAGTGGTATCCAAAGCGGGAGGGCGTCCTACGAGCAGTACTTC. Translating gives CASGIQSGRASYEQYF.

The chain combines TRBV19 with TRBJ2-4; TRBD2 agrees at 7 bases. The trim removed 1 base at V and 6 bases at J, leaving 3 bases unmatched. In germline, CDR1 is LNHDA, CDR2 SQIVND (reference sequence). The CDR3 is 14 residues long. The CDR3 region is CASSIGDYGNIQYF. For the CDR3, the DNA is TGTGCCAGTAGTATAGGGGACTACGGAAACATTCAGTACTTC.

The CDR3 DNA reads as TGTGCCAGCAGCTTAGAACTTAACTATGGCTACACCTTC. Translating gives CASSLELNYGYTF. The gene calls are TRBV7-8 and TRBJ1-2; D gene ambiguous. V was clipped by 1 base and J by 1 base, with 4 bases between them. CDR1 is SGHVS and CDR2 is FQNEAQ in the germline V gene. CDR3 length: 13 residues.